The clone carrying this T cell receptor beta chain was counted between two and nine times. The data belong to a study of T-cell memory formation after mild COVID-19. Study in general: Most TCR clusters belonged to a single donor.

TCRdb re-derived calls from the 5' RACE reads in MiXCR, one entry per CDR3 protein. Altogether 95,000 to 110,000 distinct CDR3 sequences are present, around 14% being singletons, with the ten largest covering less than 45%. V was shortened by 4 bases and J by 6 bases, with 6 bases between the two germline ends. The germline CDR1 and CDR2 sequences are MGHRA and YSYEKL. The CDR3 sequence is 11 residues long. V and J are TRBV4-1 and TRBJ1-1; D unresolved. This TCR came from a man in his late teens or twenties who had mild COVID-19 (a few samples of this study predate the infection). Cell type and time point are not known. Sequencing was carried out using PBMCs or a T cell subset sorted from them (not recorded which). CDR3 loop: CASSLRAEAFF. The DNA for the CDR3 is TGCGCCAGCAGCCTCCGGGCTGAAGCTTTCTTT.